A selection of T cell receptor beta chains follows, all from one sample in a study of regulatory T cells in long-lasting Graves disease. Using its own MiXCR run on the multiplex PCR reads, TCRdb lists one record per CDR3 protein. The sample records approximately 300,000 distinct CDR3 sequences, 18% being singletons. Here the sequenced sample was peripheral blood mononuclear cells (PBMCs), taken at new diagnosis, from a patient treated with antithyroid drugs. The receptors come from a female donor with Graves disease. Both conserved end residues are part of each CDR3. D genes are given only for firm matches.

V	D	J	CDR3
TRBV6-5	TRBD1	TRBJ2-5	CASSYSGTAGETQYF
TRBV11-2	TRBD1	TRBJ2-2	CASSTLQGANTGELFF
TRBV6-2/TRBV6-3	TRBD2	TRBJ2-1	CASSWASGRDNEQFF
TRBV3-1	.	TRBJ2-7	CASSQARDLGQKQYF
TRBV28	TRBD1	TRBJ1-4	CASSTSSGQARVQYATKNEKLFF
TRBV11-3	.	TRBJ2-4	CASSLALGGNIQYF
TRBV11-3	.	TRBJ2-3	CASSPSRVGTATDTQYF
TRBV19	TRBD1	TRBJ1-1	CATDIGTGGFATEAFF
TRBV19	.	TRBJ2-5	CASSRQPGQETQYF
TRBV20-1	TRBD2	TRBJ2-3	CSATPLAGGPHTQYF
TRBV11-2	.	TRBJ1-5	CASSLESWQRSNQPQHF
TRBV12-5	TRBD2	TRBJ2-1	CASGSTAYGGSWGQFF
TRBV3-1	.	TRBJ1-6	CASSRKGPGRPNSSPLHF
TRBV29-1	TRBD1	TRBJ2-5	CSVRPGQHGETQYF
TRBV3-1	TRBD2	TRBJ2-7	CASSQESGSVEQYF
TRBV20-1	TRBD1	TRBJ1-6	CSARDADRGNSPLHF
TRBV19	TRBD1	TRBJ2-7	CASSMGRTGEQYF
TRBV28	TRBD2	TRBJ2-4	CARTSGSLGATKNIQYF
TRBV5-6	.	TRBJ1-1	CASMIRNTEAFF
TRBV5-6	TRBD2	TRBJ2-5	CASSYSPGGTQYF
TRBV6-1	.	TRBJ1-4	CASSTNEKLFF
TRBV19	.	TRBJ2-5	CASSAAGGETQYF
TRBV2	.	TRBJ1-1	CASMDWSRTNTEAFF
TRBV10-3	.	TRBJ1-6	CAISEVGDYRTPLHF
TRBV28	TRBD2	TRBJ2-5	CASSPGLAGGKKTQYF
TRBV28	TRBD2	TRBJ2-7	CASSLSGIGYEQYF
TRBV12-3/TRBV12-4	TRBD2	TRBJ2-2	CASSFPGRYTGELFF
TRBV9	.	TRBJ2-6	CASSVTGANVLTF
TRBV7-9	TRBD2	TRBJ2-1	CASKQREGYNEQFF
TRBV12-3/TRBV12-4	TRBD1	TRBJ1-1	CASSLTGDTEAFF
TRBV28	.	TRBJ2-5	CASSPREAGTQYF
TRBV7-9	.	TRBJ1-4	CASSPNVGAGEKLFF
TRBV28	.	TRBJ2-2	CASSLLGGAGGELFF
TRBV27	.	TRBJ2-5	CASSLTAQREETQYF
TRBV18	.	TRBJ2-3	CASSPSLPDQYF
TRBV5-1	TRBD2	TRBJ2-3	CASSLEVAGADTQYF
TRBV5-1	.	TRBJ2-7	CASRPGPVSYEQYF
TRBV7-9	.	TRBJ2-1	CASSLVEGEQFF
TRBV27	TRBD2	TRBJ2-1	CASSPVAGVETEQFF
TRBV5-5	.	TRBJ2-7	CVSSQRDEQYF
TRBV10-3	.	TRBJ2-2	CAISESGGGRSGTGELFF
TRBV12-3/TRBV12-4	.	TRBJ2-2	CASSTPSGELFF
TRBV28	.	TRBJ2-7	CASIPQGLTYEQYF
TRBV2	TRBD2	TRBJ2-1	CASSDPAGVGEQFF
TRBV19	TRBD2	TRBJ2-1	CASSKPGLGSYNEQFF
TRBV18	TRBD2	TRBJ2-7	CASSPTAATSGNHQYF
TRBV11-2	.	TRBJ2-3	CASSLEGRRGSTDTQYF
TRBV7-8	.	TRBJ2-7	CASSLVAKGYEQYF
TRBV2	.	TRBJ2-7	CASSGLGENSYEQYF
TRBV2	.	TRBJ2-7	CASKHPYSYEQYF
TRBV2	TRBD2	TRBJ2-3	CASSDVEREGTDTQYF
TRBV6-1	TRBD2	TRBJ2-3	CASSLLAGDVDTQYF
TRBV10-3	TRBD2	TRBJ2-1	CAISESAAGGNEQFF
TRBV11-1	TRBD2	TRBJ2-1	CASSLFLAGVVRNEQFF